These 19 T cell receptor beta chains were sequenced from one sample in a study of T-cell reconstitution after alpha-beta-depleted transplantation in children. Preparation of the TCRbeta library involved a method that used unique molecular identifiers. In TCRdb, the PCR reads were re-called with MiXCR into one record per CDR3 protein. Found here are approximately 220,000 distinct CDR3 sequences, under 20% of them singletons; the top ten hold around two fifths. The input for sequencing was PBMCs, mostly from graft donor cells, taken 360 days after TCRalphabeta/CD19-depleted stem cell transplant. These receptors were collected from a male patient between 2 and 15 years old who had a stem cell transplant for acute lymphoblastic leukemia, so the T cells may come from the graft donor.

The chain uses TRBV5-1 and TRBJ2-7; a weak D match, TRBD1 (5 bases). Germline V lookup: CDR1 SGHRS, CDR2 YFSETQ. Between the trimmed V and J ends, which lost 0 bases and 2 bases, there was a span of 15 bases. The CDR3 extends over 16 amino acids. The CDR3 region has the DNA TGCGCCAGCAGCTTGGCCGGCGCGGACAACCCCTACGAGCAGTACTTC. Its translation: CASSLAGADNPYEQYF.

The chain employs TRBV5-1 and TRBJ2-7, with 7 bases fitting TRBD2. CDR1 and CDR2 (germline): SGHRS, YFSETQ. V was clipped by 4 bases and J by 4 bases; unmatched bases: 5. CDR3 size: 13 residues. The CDR3: CASSPTSAYEQYF. The CDR3 nucleotides are TGCGCCAGCAGCCCTACTAGCGCTTACGAGCAGTACTTC. Complete variable domain (other parts from reference TRBV5-1 and TRBJ2-7): KAGVTQTPRYLIKTRGQQVTLSCSPISGHRSVSWYQQTPGQGLQFLFEYFSETQRNKGNFPGRFSGRQFSNSRSEMNVSTLELGDSALYLCASSPTSAYEQYFGPGTRLTVT.

Ten or more counts support this clonotype. J is TRBJ2-6 and V is TRBV12-3 or TRBV12-4; D remains ambiguous. This CDR3 is 15 amino acids long. V gave up 6 bases and J gave up 1 base, with 10 bases separating them. The CDR3 region is CASRVGESGANVLTF. In DNA, the CDR3 is TGTGCCAGCAGGGTAGGCGAATCTGGGGCCAACGTCCTGACTTTC.

This clonotype was picked up a small number of times. The chain employs TRBV3-1 and TRBJ1-1; 8 bases are a match to TRBD1. CDR3 length: 14 residues. Trimming cost V 0 bases and J 7 bases; bases outside gene matches: 4. Germline V gene lookup returns CDR1 LGHDT and CDR2 YNNKEL (reference sequence). The CDR3 region has the DNA TGTGCCAGCAGCCAAGAGGGACAGGACGGTGAAGCTTTCTTT. Translating it yields CASSQEGQDGEAFF.

Comment on this clonotype: Germline is not matched at one junction end, which may reflect a read error. This chain joins TRBV12-3 or TRBV12-4 and TRBJ1-3; 11 nucleotides line up with TRBD1. This CDR3 contains 12 residues. CDR3 nucleotide sequence: TGTGCCAGCAGTTTCGGGGGGACAGGGGGGAATTTT. As protein: CASSFGGTGGNF.

This rearrangement joins TRBV18 to TRBJ2-2; no clear D gene. CDR1 is KGHSH, CDR2 LQKENI, per germline. Trimming cost V 10 bases and J 1 base, with 10 bases left between them. The CDR3 is made up of 13 amino acids. The CDR3 reads CATATENTGELFF. The CDR3 region has the DNA TGTGCCACCGCGACTGAGAACACCGGGGAGCTGTTTTTT.

This clonotype has a handful of counts. The genes are TRBV29-1 and TRBJ1-2; D gene uncertain. This CDR3 comprises 10 residues. Germline lookup yields CDR1 SQVTM and CDR2 ANQGSEA. Trimming took off 8 bases at V and 8 bases at J, with 12 bases between the two ends. This chain's CDR3 is CSIEEGGYTF. The CDR3 bases are TGCAGCATAGAGGAAGGCGGCTACACCTTC.

The chain is built from TRBV20-1 and TRBJ2-7; the D is unclear. The CDR3 runs to 13 residues. Trimming stripped 6 bases from V and 2 bases from J, with 14 bases between. Germline V gene lookup returns CDR1 DFQATT and CDR2 SNEGSKA (reference sequence). The CDR3 here is CSATAPTTYEQYF. The CDR3 DNA is TGCAGTGCCACGGCGCCTACTACCTACGAGCAGTACTTC.

About this clonotype itself: This may stem from a read error, because a much larger clone lies one nucleotide away. V gene TRBV6-1 combines with J gene TRBJ2-4; D is uncertain. Germline CDR1 MNHNS, CDR2 SASEGT. The CDR3 totals 11 residues. The CDR3 spells CAGREKNIQYF. Written as DNA, the CDR3 is TGTGCCGGCAGAGAAAAAAACATTCAGTACTTC.

This clonotype occurred a few times. V gene TRBV5-1 combines with J gene TRBJ2-1; D call uncertain. The CDR3 runs 17 residues. Germline lookup yields CDR1 SGHRS and CDR2 YFSETQ. Deletions cut 0 bases from V and 0 bases from J, with 13 bases between. CDR3 DNA: TGCGCCAGCAGCTTGGCCCAGCTGATGAGCTCCTACAATGAGCAGTTCTTC. It is translated as CASSLAQLMSSYNEQFF.

This clonotype has more than one count but fewer than ten. The rearrangement uses TRBV12-3 or TRBV12-4 and TRBJ2-5, with 10 bases matching TRBD2. The CDR3 sequence is 13 residues long. V was clipped by 9 bases and J by 5 bases; unmatched bases: 6. CDR3 in amino acids: CASASGGRETQYF. The CDR3 bases are TGTGCCAGTGCTAGCGGGGGTAGGGAGACCCAGTACTTC.

The V call is TRBV12-3 or TRBV12-4, the J call TRBJ1-5, with D possibly matching TRBD1 (6 bases). The CDR3 is 14 amino acids. V dropped 5 bases and J dropped 5 bases, with 13 bases sitting between them. For the CDR3, the DNA is TGTGCCAGCAGTCCGGGACATTTGCATCAGCCCCAGCATTTT. This codes for CASSPGHLHQPQHF.

This clonotype was seen only a few times. The V call is TRBV13, the J call TRBJ2-5; 10 positions match TRBD2. V trimming: 4 bases; J trimming: 5 bases; junction bases outside the gene matches: 10. Per the germline V gene, CDR1 is PRHDT and CDR2 is FYEKMQ (reference sequence). This CDR3 spans 16 amino acids. The CDR3 DNA follows: TGTGCCAGCAGCTCCCGGATGAGCGGGGGGGCGGAGACCCAGTACTTC. Its protein product is CASSSRMSGGAETQYF.

To note about this clonotype: The DNA is left out, because the CDR3 cannot be placed on it with certainty; the CDR3 is given as TCRdb lists it. V is TRBV27 and J is TRBJ2-6; the table assigns TRBD1, which was not confirmed against the DNA. With termini counted, the CDR3 has 18 amino acids. Per the germline V gene, CDR1 is MNHEY and CDR2 is SMNVEV (reference sequence). Here the CDR3 reads CTSSLSLRGAAGANVLTF.

The chain joins TRBV5-1 to TRBJ1-3; 8 bases map to TRBD1. Unmatched junction bases numbered 10, after V lost 4 bases and J lost 1 base. Per germline, CDR1 SGHRS and CDR2 YFSETQ. The CDR3 runs 17 residues. In DNA form, the CDR3 reads TGCGCCAGCAGCACGGACAGGGAGCAGTGGTCTGGAAACACCATATATTTT. Translating gives CASSTDREQWSGNTIYF.

This clonotype was picked up a small number of times. V is TRBV6-2 or TRBV6-3 and J is TRBJ2-1; D is unresolved. The germline V and J ends were trimmed by 0 bases and 4 bases, with 4 bases remaining between them. The CDR3 covers 13 residues. CDR1 and CDR2 (germline): MNHEY, SVGEGT. The CDR3 sequence: CASSYSEYNEQFF. Written as DNA, the CDR3 is TGTGCCAGCAGTTACTCGGAGTACAATGAGCAGTTCTTC.

The sample holds many counts of this clonotype. This chain joins TRBV10-3 and TRBJ1-2, with a weak D call TRBD1 (5 bases). V lost 0 bases and J 4 bases, leaving 18 bases between the germline ends. Germline lookup yields CDR1 ENHRY and CDR2 SYGVKD. CDR3 length: 17 residues. This CDR3 reads CAISESNLSGTSYGYTF. The CDR3 DNA sequence: TGTGCCATCAGTGAGTCAAACCTTTCCGGGACCAGCTATGGCTACACCTTC.

The V call is TRBV11-2, the J call TRBJ2-5; 9 positions match TRBD2. Germline values: CDR1 SGHAT, CDR2 FQNNGV. With 2 bases clipped from V and 5 bases from J, the junction kept 12 bases outside the gene matches. The CDR3 has 17 residues. The CDR3 DNA reads as TGTGCCAGCAGCTTACGTGGCGGGGGGGGCCGTCTGGAGACCCAGTACTTC. Amino acid sequence: CASSLRGGGGRLETQYF.

To note about this clonotype: The CDR3 ends on some other residue instead of the conserved phenylalanine or tryptophan, so this is likely a read error. The chain combines TRBV19 with TRBJ1-1; 7 nucleotides match TRBD1. V gave up 5 bases and J gave up 3 bases; unmatched junction bases: 9. Looked up from germline, CDR1 is LNHDA and CDR2 is SQIVND (reference sequence). The CDR3 loop spans 15 amino acids. Written as DNA, the CDR3 is TGTGCCAGTAGTCTACCGGGACAGAGCTACACTGAAGCTTTCTAT. Amino acid sequence: CASSLPGQSYTEAFY.